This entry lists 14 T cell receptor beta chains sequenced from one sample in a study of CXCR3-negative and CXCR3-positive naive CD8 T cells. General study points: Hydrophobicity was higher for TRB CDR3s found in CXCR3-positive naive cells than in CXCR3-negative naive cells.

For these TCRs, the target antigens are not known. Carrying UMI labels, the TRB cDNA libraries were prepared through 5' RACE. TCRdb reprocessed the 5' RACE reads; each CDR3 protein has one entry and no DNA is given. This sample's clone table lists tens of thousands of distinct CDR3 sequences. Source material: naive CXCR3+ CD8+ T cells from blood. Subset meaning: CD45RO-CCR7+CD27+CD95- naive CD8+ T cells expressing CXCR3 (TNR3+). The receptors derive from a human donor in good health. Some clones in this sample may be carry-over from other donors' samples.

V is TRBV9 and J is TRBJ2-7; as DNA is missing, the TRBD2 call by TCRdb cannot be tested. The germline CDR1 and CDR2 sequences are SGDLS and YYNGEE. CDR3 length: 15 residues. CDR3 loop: CASSVAGGGSYEQYF.

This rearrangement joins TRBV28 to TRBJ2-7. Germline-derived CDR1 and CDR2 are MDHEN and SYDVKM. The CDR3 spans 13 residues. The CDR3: CASSSRALTEQYF.

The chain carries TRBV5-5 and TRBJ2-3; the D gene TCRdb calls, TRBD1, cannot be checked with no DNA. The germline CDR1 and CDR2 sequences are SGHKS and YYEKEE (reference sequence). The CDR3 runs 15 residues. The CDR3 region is CASIPTGVTTDTQYF. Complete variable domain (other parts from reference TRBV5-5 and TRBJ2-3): DAGVTQSPTHLIKTRGQQVTLRCSPISGHKSVSWYQQVLGQGPQFIFQYYEKEERGRGNFPDRFSARQFPNYSSELNVNALLLGDSALYLCASIPTGVTTDTQYFGPGTRLTVL.

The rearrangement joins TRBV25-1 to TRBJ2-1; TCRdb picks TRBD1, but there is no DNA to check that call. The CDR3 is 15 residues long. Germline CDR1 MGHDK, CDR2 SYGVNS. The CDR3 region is CASSELTGVGDEQFF.

The CDR3 loop reads CAISSGGAEEETEYF. The chain has TRBV10-3 and TRBJ2-5; there is no DNA to check the TCRdb D call of TRBD1. This CDR3 is built from 15 residues. CDR1 and CDR2 from the germline V gene are ENHRY and SYGVKD.

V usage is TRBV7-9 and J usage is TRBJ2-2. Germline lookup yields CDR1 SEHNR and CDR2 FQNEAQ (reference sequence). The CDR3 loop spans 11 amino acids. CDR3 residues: CASSLTGELFF. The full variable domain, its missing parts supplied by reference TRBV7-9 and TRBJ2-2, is DTGVSQNPRHKITKRGQNVTFRCDPISEHNRLYWYRQTLGQGPEFLTYFQNEAQLEKSRLLSDRFSAERPKGSFSTLEIQRTEQGDSAMYLCASSLTGELFFGEGSRLTVL.

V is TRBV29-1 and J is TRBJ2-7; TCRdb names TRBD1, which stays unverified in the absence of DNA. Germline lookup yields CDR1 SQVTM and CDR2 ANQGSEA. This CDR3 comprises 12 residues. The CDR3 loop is CSVRGTTYEQYF.

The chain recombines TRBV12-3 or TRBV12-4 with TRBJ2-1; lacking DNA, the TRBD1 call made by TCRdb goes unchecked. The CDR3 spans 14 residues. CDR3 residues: CASSPTGGGNEQFF.

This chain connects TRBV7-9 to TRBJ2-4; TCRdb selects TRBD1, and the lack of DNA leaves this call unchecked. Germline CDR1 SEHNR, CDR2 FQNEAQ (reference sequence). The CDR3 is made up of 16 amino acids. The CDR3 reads CASSLPLRTEENIQYF.

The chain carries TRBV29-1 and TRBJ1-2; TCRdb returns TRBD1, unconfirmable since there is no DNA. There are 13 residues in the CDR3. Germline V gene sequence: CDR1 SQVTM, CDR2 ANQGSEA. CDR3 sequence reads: CSVGTGGEYGYTF.

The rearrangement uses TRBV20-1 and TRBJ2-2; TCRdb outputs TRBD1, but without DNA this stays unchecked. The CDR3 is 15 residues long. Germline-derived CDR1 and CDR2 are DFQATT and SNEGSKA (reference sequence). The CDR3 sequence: CSARDRDSYTGELFF.

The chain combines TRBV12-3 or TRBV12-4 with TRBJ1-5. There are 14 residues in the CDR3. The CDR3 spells CASSRARGNQPQHF.

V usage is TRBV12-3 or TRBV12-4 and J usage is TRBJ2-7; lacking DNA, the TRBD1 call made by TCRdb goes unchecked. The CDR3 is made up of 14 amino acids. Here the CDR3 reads CASSLGTGHYEQYF.

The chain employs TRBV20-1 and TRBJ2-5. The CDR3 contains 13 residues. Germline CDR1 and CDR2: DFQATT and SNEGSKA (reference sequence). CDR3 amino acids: CSARARGGETQYF.